This T cell receptor beta chain originates from a study of low-dose radiotherapy and immunotherapy resistance in tumors. Study in general: Every 2 weeks, cohort 1 got 0.5 Gy, reaching 6.5 Gy to the planning target volume. A dose of 1 Gy per fraction every two weeks went to Cohort 2, totaling 13 Gy over 26 weeks. Patients took aspirin 300 mg by mouth once daily. This continued for four cycles, starting on cycle 1 day 1.

Gene-specific TRAV and TRBV primers were used for first-strand cDNA, covering alpha and beta chains. A constant-region primer paired with the V-primer adapter amplified TCRs over 20 PCR cycles. TCRdb analysed the reads with MiXCR anew, one entry per CDR3 protein. The table includes 18,000 or so distinct CDR3 sequences, under 80% detected once. The donors' treatment consisted of nivolumab, ipilimumab, aspirin, low-dose cyclophosphamide and low-dose radiotherapy. This CDR3 is built from 14 residues. CDR1 and CDR2 from the germline V gene are MDHEN and SYDVKM. Trimming took 5 bases from V and 8 from J; bases not matched to a gene: 8.

The clonotype originates from a human donor with advanced metastatic prostate, ovarian, gallbladder or colorectal cancer (not recorded which). This table probably holds off-target reads from a library built for another chain. V usage is TRBV28 and J usage is TRBJ2-1; 8 bases fit TRBD1. The chain's CDR3 is CASSSGQGLDEQFF. CDR3 bases: TGTGCCAGCAGTAGCGGACAGGGTTTGGATGAGCAGTTCTTC.